Listed here are 9 T cell receptor beta chains from one sample, sequenced in a study of blood T cells in healthy people across ages. Together with a sample-barcoded 5' primer, a J-beta primer mix was included in a second PCR lasting roughly 6 to 12 cycles. TCRdb reprocessed the 5' RACE reads with MiXCR, giving one entry per CDR3 protein. The sample includes 660,000 or so distinct CDR3 sequences, under 65% seen only once; the top ten take 30% to 45%. The sequencing sample was made of blood. These receptors originate from a man aged 55 to 70 in good health.

Only one count was recorded for this clonotype. This chain uses TRBV11-2 with TRBJ2-1, with 9 positions matching TRBD2. The CDR3 has 15 amino acids. CDR1 is SGHAT and CDR2 is FQNNGV in the germline V gene. The V segment lost 2 bases and the J segment 8 bases; nucleotides outside the gene matches: 7. The chain's CDR3 is CASSLMRGGSHEQFF. The CDR3 bases are TGTGCCAGCAGCTTAATGCGGGGGGGCTCCCATGAGCAGTTCTTC.

CDR3 in amino acids: CASRELRDRVGKTEAFF. The CDR3 nucleotides read TGTGCCAGCCGGGAGCTGAGGGACAGGGTGGGCAAGACTGAAGCTTTCTTT. V and J are TRBV2 and TRBJ1-1; 9 positions agree with TRBD1. CDR1 and CDR2 from the germline V gene are SNHLY and FYNNEI. The CDR3 runs to 17 residues. Unmatched junction bases numbered 18, after V lost 8 bases and J lost 5 bases.

This clonotype was counted a few times. This chain joins TRBV28 and TRBJ2-4; 13 bases line up with TRBD2. The CDR3 totals 15 residues. With V trimmed by 5 bases and J by 4 bases, 2 bases remained unmatched. Germline V CDR1 and CDR2: MDHEN, SYDVKM. The chain's CDR3 is CASSLTSGGKNIQYF. The CDR3, as DNA: TGTGCCAGCAGTCTGACTAGCGGGGGGAAAAACATTCAGTACTTC.

This clonotype showed up just a few times. The J gene is TRBJ2-4, the V gene TRBV24-1; weak D call: TRBD2 (6 bases). Trimming shortened V by 2 bases and J by 2 bases, and 12 bases separated the two germline ends. This CDR3 contains 16 residues. The germline V gene encodes CDR1 KGHDR and CDR2 SFDVKD. The CDR3 DNA reads as TGTGCCACCAGTGATTCTGGGGGAGGATCCAAAAACATTCAGTACTTC. It is translated as CATSDSGGGSKNIQYF.

The chain employs TRBV5-1 and TRBJ2-4, with no clear D. With the DNA end fitting TRBJ2-5 better, the J assignment may be wrong. Germline CDR1 and CDR2: SGHRS and YFSETQ. This CDR3 has 15 residues. The CDR3 DNA sequence: TGCGCCAGCAGCTTGGGGGTGAATCTCCAAGAGACCCAGTACTTC. Translated, it gives CASSLGVNLQETQYF.

The rearrangement links TRBV6-1 to TRBJ1-5; no definite D call. V was shortened by 6 bases and J by 2 bases, with 11 bases between the two germline ends. This CDR3 region has 14 residues. Germline CDR1 MNHNS, CDR2 SASEGT. CDR3 region: CASSWGVGNQPQHF. CDR3 nucleotide sequence: TGTGCCAGCAGCTGGGGAGTGGGCAATCAGCCCCAGCATTTT.

The chain links TRBV20-1 to TRBJ1-2; 7 bases are a match to TRBD1. Germline V gives CDR1 DFQATT, CDR2 SNEGSKA (reference sequence). CDR3 length: 12 residues. The J segment lost 7 bases and the V segment lost 6 bases, leaving 8 bases of the junction unmatched. CDR3 bases: TGCAGTGCCCCCGACAGGGCGTCTGGCTACACCTTC. Protein product: CSAPDRASGYTF.

J is TRBJ2-7 and V is TRBV3-1; D may be TRBD2 (6 bases). Germline V CDR1 and CDR2: LGHDT, YNNKEL (reference sequence). This CDR3 is 13 amino acids long. Trimming took 8 bases from V and 0 from J, leaving 11 bases between them. The CDR3 coding sequence is TGTGCCAGCCAGCGGGCCTCCTCCTACGAGCAGTACTTC. It translates to CASQRASSYEQYF.

The genes are TRBV12-3 or TRBV12-4 and TRBJ2-3; 11 bases line up with TRBD1. CDR3 size: 16 residues. V dropped 0 bases and J dropped 4; count of bases not matched to a gene: 3. CDR3 nucleotide sequence: TGTGCCAGCAGTTTAGCGCGGACAGGGGGCCCAGATACGCAGTATTTT. It encodes CASSLARTGGPDTQYF.